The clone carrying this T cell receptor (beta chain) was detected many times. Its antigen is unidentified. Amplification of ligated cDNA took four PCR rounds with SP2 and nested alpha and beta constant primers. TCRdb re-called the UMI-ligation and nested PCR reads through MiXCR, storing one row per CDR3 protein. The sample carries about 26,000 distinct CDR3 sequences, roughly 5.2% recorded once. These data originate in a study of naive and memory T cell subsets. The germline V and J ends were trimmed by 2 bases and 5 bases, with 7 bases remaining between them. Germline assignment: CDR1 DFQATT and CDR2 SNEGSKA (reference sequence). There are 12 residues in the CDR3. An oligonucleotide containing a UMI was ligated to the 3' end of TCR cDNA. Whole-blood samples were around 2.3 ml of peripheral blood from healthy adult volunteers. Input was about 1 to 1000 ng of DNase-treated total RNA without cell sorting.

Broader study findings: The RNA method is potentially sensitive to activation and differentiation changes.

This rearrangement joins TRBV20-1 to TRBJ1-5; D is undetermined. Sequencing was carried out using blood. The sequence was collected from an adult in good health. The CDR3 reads CSARLGDQPQHF. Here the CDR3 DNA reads TGCAGTGCTAGATTGGGAGATCAGCCCCAGCATTTT.